This entry describes one T cell receptor (beta chain). These data are taken from a study of blood T cell repertoires in COVID-19. Turning to the study itself: Whether acute or convalescent, the COVID-19 samples came from the United States, Italy and Spain. PBMCs, B-cell-depleted T cells, or T cells provided the cDNA or gDNA that made up the material.

Authors' methods: Reference gene primer amplification gave nucleated cell count estimates. TCRdb's table, derived via immunoSEQ multiplex PCR, lists solely in-frame clones and lacks some. V and J calls and clone size follow that table, whereas D and trimming were derived from the DNA. The repertoire holds about 35,000 clones, with approximately 88% as singletons. The source is a human donor in a cohort sampled during active COVID-19. Sequencing was done on a sample of peripheral blood.

CDR3 region: CASSYYGPGGPKSGYTF. The DNA of the CDR3 is TGTGCCAGCAGTTACTACGGCCCCGGAGGGCCCAAAAGTGGCTACACCTTC. V gene TRBV6-2 or TRBV6-3 combines with J gene TRBJ1-2; no firm D call. The germline V gene encodes CDR1 MNHEY and CDR2 SVGEGT. Trimming removed 1 base from V and 7 bases from J, with 22 bases in between. The CDR3 sequence is 17 residues long.